Listed below are T cell receptor beta chains from one sample, sequenced in a study of blood T cell repertoires in COVID-19. Method: immunoSEQ multiplex PCR; TCRdb's copy keeps in-frame clones and lacks some. The sample yields 250,000 or so clones, about 87% seen once. Sequencing input: PBMCs or T cells enriched from blood (not recorded which). These receptors all come from a woman younger than 45 with acute COVID-19. The CDR3 runs from the conserved cysteine through the conserved F or W. D genes are given only for firm matches. Clone size appears in some rows only: once, few, many, or a class for an expanded clone.

length	V	size	J	D	DNA	CDR3
12	TRBV7-9	once	TRBJ1-1	-	TGTGCCAGCAGCTACGAGTACACTGAAGCTTTCTTT	CASSYEYTEAFF
13	TRBV27	-	TRBJ1-1	TRBD1	TGTGCCAGCAGTCGACAGGGAGGCACTGAAGCTTTCTTT	CASSRQGGTEAFF
15	TRBV6-5	-	TRBJ1-2	-	TGTGCCAGCAGTTACGGAAGAGACAATGGCTATGGCTACACCTTC	CASSYGRDNGYGYTF
14	TRBV6-2/TRBV6-3	-	TRBJ1-5	-	TGTGCCAGCAGTTGGTCGGAGAGCAATCAGCCCCAGCATTTT	CASSWSESNQPQHF
17	TRBV3-1/TRBV3-2	-	TRBJ1-2	TRBD1	TGTGCCAGCAGCCCATTGGGGACAGGGGGATTAAACTATGGCTACACCTTC	CASSPLGTGGLNYGYTF
19	TRBV4-1	few	TRBJ2-3	TRBD1	TGCGCCAGCAGCCAAGATTTAGCGCGGCAGGGGGTAGCGACAGATACGCAGTATTTT	CASSQDLARQGVATDTQYF
14	TRBV7-9	-	TRBJ1-2	-	TGTGCCAGCAGCTTAAGTCAGGCTAACTATGGCTACACCTTC	CASSLSQANYGYTF
14	TRBV4-3	-	TRBJ1-6	TRBD1	TGCGCCAGCAGCCAAGATGGGGACAGCTCTCCCCTCCACTTT	CASSQDGDSSPLHF
16	TRBV6-6	once	TRBJ1-6	-	TGTGCCAGCACCCCCTCAGGGCGGAGGGGAGGATCACCCCTCCACTTT	CASTPSGRRGGSPLHF
15	TRBV7-2	-	TRBJ2-3	-	TGTGCCAGCAGCTTGAGAGTAACTGATAAAGATACGCAGTATTTT	CASSLRVTDKDTQYF
15	TRBV4-1	once	TRBJ1-1	TRBD1	TGCGCCAGCAGCCGCCGGGGACAGGTGAATACTGAAGCTTTCTTT	CASSRRGQVNTEAFF
14	TRBV6-5	-	TRBJ2-7	-	TGTGCCAGCAGTTACTCTGGACATCAATACGAGCAGTACTTC	CASSYSGHQYEQYF
14	TRBV19	-	TRBJ1-2	TRBD1	TGTGCCAGTAGTAGACAGGGGACGCTTCGGGGCTACACCTTC	CASSRQGTLRGYTF
16	TRBV4-2	once	TRBJ2-7	-	TGTGCCAGCAGCCAAGATACGTTGCGGCAGACCTACGAGCAGTACTTC	CASSQDTLRQTYEQYF
14	TRBV19	-	TRBJ1-1	TRBD1	TGTGCCAGTAGCCGACAGGGCTTAGATTCTGAAGCTTTCTTT	CASSRQGLDSEAFF
13	TRBV19	once	TRBJ1-2	-	TGTGCCAGTAGTATAGTCCAGGGCTATGGCTACACCTTC	CASSIVQGYGYTF
16	TRBV7-2	-	TRBJ1-6	TRBD1	TGTGCCAGCAGCTTATCTCCGGACAGGGCTGATTCACCCCTCCACTTT	CASSLSPDRADSPLHF
17	TRBV4-1	-	TRBJ1-5	TRBD1	TGCGCCAGCAGCCAAGAGGGAATAGGACAGGGGAATCAGCCCCAGCATTTT	CASSQEGIGQGNQPQHF
14	TRBV13	-	TRBJ2-7	TRBD1	TGTGCCAGCAGCTTTGACAGGGCCTCCTACGAGCAGTACTTC	CASSFDRASYEQYF
13	TRBV4-1	-	TRBJ1-2	-	TGCGCCAGCAGTCCAGGGGATCCGTATGGCTACACCTTC	CASSPGDPYGYTF
13	TRBV3-1/TRBV3-2	-	TRBJ1-2	-	TGTGCCAGCAGCCAAGAAAAGAGCCACGGCTACACCTTC	CASSQEKSHGYTF
14	TRBV7-2	-	TRBJ1-3	TRBD1	TGTGCCAGCAGCTTAGGAGGACAGGGATACACCATATATTTT	CASSLGGQGYTIYF
14	TRBV25-1	-	TRBJ1-1	TRBD1	TGTGCCAGCAGTGAACCAGGGGGGAACACTGAAGCTTTCTTT	CASSEPGGNTEAFF
14	TRBV18	-	TRBJ2-5	-	TGTGCCAGCTCACCCTCAGGGGATGGCGAGACCCAGTACTTC	CASSPSGDGETQYF
13	TRBV15	-	TRBJ1-1	-	TGTGCCACCAGCAGCTCTTCCGGGACACCTGCTTTCTTT	CATSSSSGTPAFF
15	TRBV7-2	-	TRBJ1-6	TRBD1	TGTGCCAGCAGCACCGAGACAGGGATGAATTCACCCCTCCACTTT	CASSTETGMNSPLHF
12	TRBV12-3/TRBV12-4	-	TRBJ1-3	-	TGTGCCAGCAGACACAGTGGAAACACCATATATTTT	CASRHSGNTIYF
14	TRBV7-9	-	TRBJ2-2	-	TGTGCCAGCAGCGGCTGGAGGGGCGGAGGGGAGCTGTTTTTT	CASSGWRGGGELFF
16	TRBV5-4	-	TRBJ2-3	TRBD1	TGTGCCAGCAGCTTAGCCCCGGTGACAGGGGAAGATACGCAGTATTTT	CASSLAPVTGEDTQYF
13	TRBV9	-	TRBJ1-1	-	TGTGCCAGCAGCGTAGATACAGGCACTGAAGCTTTCTTT	CASSVDTGTEAFF
13	TRBV6-5	-	TRBJ1-2	-	TGTGCCAGCACCAAGGACATATGGGATGGCTACACCTTC	CASTKDIWDGYTF
15	TRBV6-5	-	TRBJ2-5	TRBD2	TGTGCCGCCTCAAGATCGGGGGGGCCCGGAGAGACCCAGTACTTC	CAASRSGGPGETQYF
13	TRBV6-5	-	TRBJ1-1	-	TGTGCCAGCGCCTATCTCGGGGGGGCTGAAGCTTTCTTT	CASAYLGGAEAFF
15	TRBV11-2	-	TRBJ1-2	TRBD1	TGTGCCAGCAGCTTAGATAGGTCGACAGGGAACGGCTACACCTTC	CASSLDRSTGNGYTF
14	TRBV29-1	-	TRBJ1-2	TRBD1	TGCAGCGTTGAAGAAGGGGACAGGGACTATGGCTACACCTTC	CSVEEGDRDYGYTF
18	TRBV3-1/TRBV3-2	-	TRBJ1-2	TRBD1	TGTGCCAGCAGTCTGATAGTAGACAGGGGACGGGGGGAAGATGGCTACACCTTC	CASSLIVDRGRGEDGYTF
15	TRBV4-3	-	TRBJ2-2	TRBD1	TGCGCCAGCAGCCGAGGGACAGACCACACCGGGGAGCTGTTTTTT	CASSRGTDHTGELFF
15	TRBV5-8	-	TRBJ2-5	TRBD2	TGTGCCAGCAGCTTGACAGGGACTAGCAAGGAGACCCAGTACTTC	CASSLTGTSKETQYF
15	TRBV6-6	-	TRBJ2-7	-	TGTGCCAGCAGCTTACTCGGGGGGACAGGCTACGAGCAGTACTTC	CASSLLGGTGYEQYF
13	TRBV12-3/TRBV12-4	-	TRBJ1-6	-	TGTGCCAGCAGTTTGGGGGGAATTTCACCCCTCCACTTT	CASSLGGISPLHF
16	TRBV9	-	TRBJ2-3	TRBD2	TGTGCCAGCAGCGTAGGGACTAGCGGGGGTCTAGATACGCAGTATTTT	CASSVGTSGGLDTQYF
15	TRBV7-6	-	TRBJ1-1	-	TGTGCCAGCAGCTCGTGGACAGCCTCCGACACTGAAGCTTTCTTT	CASSSWTASDTEAFF
15	TRBV5-1	-	TRBJ2-7	TRBD1	TGCGCCAGCAGCTTGGCCCCCGGACAGGGGTACGAGCAGTACTTC	CASSLAPGQGYEQYF
16	TRBV5-4	-	TRBJ2-1	-	TGTGCCAGCAGCTTCCTAGCCGGGTCGGGTTACAATGAGCAGTTCTTC	CASSFLAGSGYNEQFF
15	TRBV25-1	-	TRBJ1-1	-	TGTGCCAGCAGTGAATACGCGGCTATGAACACTGAAGCTTTCTTT	CASSEYAAMNTEAFF